This TCR beta chain was recovered during a study of post-analysis software for immune sequencing data. Broader study findings: Patients had higher frequencies than controls of roughly five TRBV segments, including TRBV5-6, TRBV5-1 and TRBV20-1.

This clonotype was counted only a few times. Its matching antigen is unknown. From germline, CDR1 is MDHEN and CDR2 SYDVKM. The CDR3 has 13 amino acids. The V end lost 6 bases, the J end lost 10 bases, and 16 bases lay between the germline ends. Every TCR beta cDNA library bore unique molecular identifiers. In TCRdb, the PCR reads were re-called with MiXCR into one record per CDR3 protein. The sample consists of hundreds of thousands of distinct CDR3 sequences, 25% to 30% of them appearing once. The genes are TRBV28 and TRBJ2-1; tentatively, D is TRBD2 (6 bases). The sequenced sample was blood. The TCR was taken from a girl under 18 with multiple sclerosis. CDR3 nucleotides: TGTGCCAGCAGGGGGTCCGGCCGGGAGGAGCAGTTCTTC. This translates into CASRGSGREEQFF.